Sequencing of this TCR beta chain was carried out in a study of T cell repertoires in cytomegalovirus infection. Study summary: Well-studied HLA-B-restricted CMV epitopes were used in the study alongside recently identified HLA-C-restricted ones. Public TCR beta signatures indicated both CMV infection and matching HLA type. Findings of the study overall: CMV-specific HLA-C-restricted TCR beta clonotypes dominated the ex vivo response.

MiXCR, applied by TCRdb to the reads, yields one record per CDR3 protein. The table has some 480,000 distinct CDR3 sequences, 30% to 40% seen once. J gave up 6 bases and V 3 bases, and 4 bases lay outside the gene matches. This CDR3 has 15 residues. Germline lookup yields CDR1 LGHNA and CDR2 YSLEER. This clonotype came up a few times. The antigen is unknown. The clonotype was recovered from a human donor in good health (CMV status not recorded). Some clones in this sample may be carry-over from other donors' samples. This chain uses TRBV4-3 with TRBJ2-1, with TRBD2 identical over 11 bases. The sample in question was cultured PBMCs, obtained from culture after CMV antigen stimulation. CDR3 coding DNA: TGCGCCAGCAGCCATCCCGGGACTAGCGGCAATGAGCAGTTCTTC. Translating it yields CASSHPGTSGNEQFF.